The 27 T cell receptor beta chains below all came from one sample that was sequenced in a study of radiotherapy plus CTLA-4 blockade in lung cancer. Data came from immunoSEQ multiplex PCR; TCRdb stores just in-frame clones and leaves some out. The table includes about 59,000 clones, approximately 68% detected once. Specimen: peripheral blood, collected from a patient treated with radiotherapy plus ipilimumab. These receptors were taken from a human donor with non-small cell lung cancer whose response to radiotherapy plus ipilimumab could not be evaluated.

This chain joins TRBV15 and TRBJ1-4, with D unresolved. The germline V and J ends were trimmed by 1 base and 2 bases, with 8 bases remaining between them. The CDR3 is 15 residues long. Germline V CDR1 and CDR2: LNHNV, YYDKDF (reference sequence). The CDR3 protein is CATSRGTLTNEKLFF. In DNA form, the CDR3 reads TGTGCCACCAGCAGAGGGACTTTGACTAATGAAAAACTGTTTTTT.

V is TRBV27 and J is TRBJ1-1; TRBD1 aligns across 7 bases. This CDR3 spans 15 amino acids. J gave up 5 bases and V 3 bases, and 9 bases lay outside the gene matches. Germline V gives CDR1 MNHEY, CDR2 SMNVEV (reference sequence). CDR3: CASSFSRQGETEAFF. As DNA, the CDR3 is TGTGCCAGCAGTTTTTCTAGGCAGGGGGAGACTGAAGCTTTCTTT.

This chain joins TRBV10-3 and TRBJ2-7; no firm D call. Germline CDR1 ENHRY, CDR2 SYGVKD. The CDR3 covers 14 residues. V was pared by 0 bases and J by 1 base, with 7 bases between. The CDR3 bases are TGTGCCATCAGTGAGTCGAGGTTTTCCTACGAGCAGTACTTC. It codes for CAISESRFSYEQYF.

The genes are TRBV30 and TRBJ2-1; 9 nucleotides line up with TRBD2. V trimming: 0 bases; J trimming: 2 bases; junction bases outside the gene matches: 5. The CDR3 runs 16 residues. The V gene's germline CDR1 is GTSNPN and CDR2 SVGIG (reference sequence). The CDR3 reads CAWSVVAGEPYNEQFF. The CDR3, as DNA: TGTGCCTGGAGTGTAGTAGCGGGGGAGCCCTACAATGAGCAGTTCTTC. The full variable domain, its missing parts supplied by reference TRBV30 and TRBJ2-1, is SQTIHQWPATLVQPVGSPLSLECTVEGTSNPNLYWYRQAAGRGLQLLFYSVGIGQISSEVPQNLSASRPQDRQFILSSKKLLLSDSGFYLCAWSVVAGEPYNEQFFGPGTRLTVL.

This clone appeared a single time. The CDR3 DNA sequence: TGTGCCAGCACCCCGACCGGGACTAGCGGGAGGCCATCCTACAATGAGCAGTTCTTC. Translating gives CASTPTGTSGRPSYNEQFF. The chain employs TRBV5-4 and TRBJ2-1, with 15 bases matching TRBD2. The CDR3 spans 19 residues. The germline V gene encodes CDR1 SGHNT and CDR2 YYREEE (reference sequence). Trimming removed 6 bases from V and 1 base from J; junction bases left unmatched: 11.

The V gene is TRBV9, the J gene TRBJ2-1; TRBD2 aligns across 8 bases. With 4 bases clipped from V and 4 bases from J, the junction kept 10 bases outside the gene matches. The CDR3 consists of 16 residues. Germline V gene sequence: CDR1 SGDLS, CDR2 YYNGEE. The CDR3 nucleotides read TGTGCCAGCAGCCGGCCGGGAGGGGCGGAATACAATGAGCAGTTCTTC. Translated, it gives CASSRPGGAEYNEQFF.

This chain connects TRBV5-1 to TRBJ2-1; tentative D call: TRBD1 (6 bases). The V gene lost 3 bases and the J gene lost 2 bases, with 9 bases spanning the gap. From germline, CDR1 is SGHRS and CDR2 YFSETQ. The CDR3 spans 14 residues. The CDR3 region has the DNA TGCGCCAGCAGCTGGGGACAAACCTACAATGAGCAGTTCTTC. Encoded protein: CASSWGQTYNEQFF.

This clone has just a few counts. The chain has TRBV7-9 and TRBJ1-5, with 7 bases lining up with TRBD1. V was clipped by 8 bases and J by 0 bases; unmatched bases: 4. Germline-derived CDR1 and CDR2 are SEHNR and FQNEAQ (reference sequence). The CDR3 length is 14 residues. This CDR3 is CASSTGDSNQPQHF. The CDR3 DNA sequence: TGTGCCAGCTCTACAGGGGATAGCAATCAGCCCCAGCATTTT.

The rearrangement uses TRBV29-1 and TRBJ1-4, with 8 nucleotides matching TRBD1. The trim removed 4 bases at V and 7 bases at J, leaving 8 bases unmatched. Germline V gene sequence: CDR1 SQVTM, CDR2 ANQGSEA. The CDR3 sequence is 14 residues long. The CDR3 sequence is CSVGTTGVGEKLFF. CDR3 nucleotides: TGCAGCGTTGGAACGACAGGGGTGGGTGAAAAACTGTTTTTT.

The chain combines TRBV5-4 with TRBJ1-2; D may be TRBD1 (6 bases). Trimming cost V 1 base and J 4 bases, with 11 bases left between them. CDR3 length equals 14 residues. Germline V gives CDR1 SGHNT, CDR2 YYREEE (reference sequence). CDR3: CASSLSQGIYGYTF. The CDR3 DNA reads TGTGCCAGCAGCTTGTCCCAGGGGATCTATGGCTACACCTTC. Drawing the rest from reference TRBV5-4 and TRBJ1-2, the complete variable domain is ETGVTQSPTHLIKTRGQQVTLRCSSQSGHNTVSWYQQALGQGPQFIFQYYREEENGRGNFPPRFSGLQFPNYSSELNVNALELDDSALYLCASSLSQGIYGYTFGSGTRLTVV.

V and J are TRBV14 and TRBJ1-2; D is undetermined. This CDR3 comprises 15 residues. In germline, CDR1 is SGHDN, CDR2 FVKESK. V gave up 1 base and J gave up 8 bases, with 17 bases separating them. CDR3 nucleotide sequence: TGTGCCAGCAGCCAAGCGAGGGCACGGAATTCGGGCTACACCTTC. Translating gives CASSQARARNSGYTF.

The CDR3 DNA reads TGCGCCAGCAGCCAAGAGTCGGGGACAGGGTCATACGGATCAACCTACGAGCAGTACTTC. This sequence encodes CASSQESGTGSYGSTYEQYF. V usage is TRBV4-1 and J usage is TRBJ2-5, with 9 bases matching TRBD1. The assigned J gene may be wrong: the sequence end matches TRBJ2-7 better. This CDR3 has 20 amino acids. Germline V lookup: CDR1 MGHRA, CDR2 YSYEKL.

CDR3 sequence reads: CASSLFLSQLAGELFF. DNA of the CDR3: TGTGCCAGCAGTTTATTCCTATCACAGCTCGCCGGGGAGCTGTTTTTT. The V call is TRBV27, the J call TRBJ2-2; no firm D call. Germline V lookup: CDR1 MNHEY, CDR2 SMNVEV (reference sequence). The CDR3 has 16 residues. V shed 1 base and J shed 6 bases, with 15 bases lying between them.

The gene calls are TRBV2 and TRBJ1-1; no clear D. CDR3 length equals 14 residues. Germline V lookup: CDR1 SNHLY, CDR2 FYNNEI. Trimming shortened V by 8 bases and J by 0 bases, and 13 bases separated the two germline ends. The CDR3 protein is CASGKTSMNTEAFF. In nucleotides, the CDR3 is TGTGCCAGCGGAAAGACAAGCATGAACACTGAAGCTTTCTTT.

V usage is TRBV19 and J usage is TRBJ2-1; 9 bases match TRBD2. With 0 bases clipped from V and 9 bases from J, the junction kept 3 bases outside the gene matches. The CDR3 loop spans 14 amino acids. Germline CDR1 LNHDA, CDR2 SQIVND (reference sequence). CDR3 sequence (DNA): TGTGCCAGTAGTATAGATTATAGCGGGGGTGAGCAGTTCTTC. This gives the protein CASSIDYSGGEQFF.

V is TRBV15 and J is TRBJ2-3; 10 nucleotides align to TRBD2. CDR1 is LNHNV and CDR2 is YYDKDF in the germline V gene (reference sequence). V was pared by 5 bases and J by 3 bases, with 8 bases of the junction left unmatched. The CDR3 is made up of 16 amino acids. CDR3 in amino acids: CATSSGLAFGTDTQYF. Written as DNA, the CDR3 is TGTGCCACCAGCTCGGGACTAGCGTTTGGTACAGATACGCAGTATTTT.

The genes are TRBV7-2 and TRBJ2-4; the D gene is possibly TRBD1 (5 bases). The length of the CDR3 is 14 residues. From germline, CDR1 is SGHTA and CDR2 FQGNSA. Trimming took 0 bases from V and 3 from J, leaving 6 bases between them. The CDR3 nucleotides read TGTGCCAGCAGCTTAGCAGGGGACAAAAACATTCAGTACTTC. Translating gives CASSLAGDKNIQYF.

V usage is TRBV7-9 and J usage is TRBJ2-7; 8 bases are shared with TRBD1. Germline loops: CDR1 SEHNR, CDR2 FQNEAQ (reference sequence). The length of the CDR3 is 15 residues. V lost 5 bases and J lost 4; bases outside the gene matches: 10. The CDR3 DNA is TGTGCCAGCAGCCTCTTTGGGACAGGAGGATACGAGCAGTACTTC. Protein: CASSLFGTGGYEQYF.

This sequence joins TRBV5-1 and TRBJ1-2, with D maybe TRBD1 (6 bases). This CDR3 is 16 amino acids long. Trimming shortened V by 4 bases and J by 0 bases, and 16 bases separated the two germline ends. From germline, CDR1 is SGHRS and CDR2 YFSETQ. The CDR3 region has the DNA TGCGCCAGCAGCGAAGGGGGACATGGAGCTAACTATGGCTACACCTTC. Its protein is CASSEGGHGANYGYTF. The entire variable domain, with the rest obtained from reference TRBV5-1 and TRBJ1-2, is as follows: KAGVTQTPRYLIKTRGQQVTLSCSPISGHRSVSWYQQTPGQGLQFLFEYFSETQRNKGNFPGRFSGRQFSNSRSEMNVSTLELGDSALYLCASSEGGHGANYGYTFGSGTRLTVV.

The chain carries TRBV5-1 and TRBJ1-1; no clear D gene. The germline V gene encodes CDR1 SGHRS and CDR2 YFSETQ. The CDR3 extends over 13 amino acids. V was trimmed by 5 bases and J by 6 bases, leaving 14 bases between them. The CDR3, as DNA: TGCGCCAGCAGTAGGAGTTTCGGCCCTGAAGCTTTCTTT. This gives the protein CASSRSFGPEAFF.

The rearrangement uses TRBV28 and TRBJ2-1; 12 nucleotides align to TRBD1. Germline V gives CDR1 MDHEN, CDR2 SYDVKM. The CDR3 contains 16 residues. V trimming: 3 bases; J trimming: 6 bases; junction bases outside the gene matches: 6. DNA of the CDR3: TGTGCCAGCAGTTTGGGGACAGGGGGCTATCCCAATGAGCAGTTCTTC. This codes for CASSLGTGGYPNEQFF. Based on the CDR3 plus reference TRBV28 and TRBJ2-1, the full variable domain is DVKVTQSSRYLVKRTGEKVFLECVQDMDHENMFWYRQDPGLGLRLIYFSYDVKMKEKGDIPEGYSVSREKKERFSLILESASTNQTSMYLCASSLGTGGYPNEQFFGPGTRLTVL.

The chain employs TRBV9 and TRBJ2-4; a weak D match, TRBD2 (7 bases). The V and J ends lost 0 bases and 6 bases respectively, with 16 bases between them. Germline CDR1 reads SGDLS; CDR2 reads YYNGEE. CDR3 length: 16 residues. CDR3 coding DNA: TGTGCCAGCAGCGTAGGTGGCGGAGGGGGGGTAAACATTCAGTACTTC. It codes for CASSVGGGGGVNIQYF. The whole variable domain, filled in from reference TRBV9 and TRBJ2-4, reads DSGVTQTPKHLITATGQRVTLRCSPRSGDLSVYWYQQSLDQGLQFLIQYYNGEERAKGNILERFSAQQFPDLHSELNLSSLELGDSALYFCASSVGGGGGVNIQYFGAGTRLSVL.

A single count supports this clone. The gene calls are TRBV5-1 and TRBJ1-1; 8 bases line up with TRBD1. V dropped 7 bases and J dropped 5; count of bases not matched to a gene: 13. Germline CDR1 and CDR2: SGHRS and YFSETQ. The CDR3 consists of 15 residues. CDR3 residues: CASGGQGAGYTEAFF. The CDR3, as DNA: TGCGCCAGCGGGGGGCAGGGGGCGGGATATACTGAAGCTTTCTTT.

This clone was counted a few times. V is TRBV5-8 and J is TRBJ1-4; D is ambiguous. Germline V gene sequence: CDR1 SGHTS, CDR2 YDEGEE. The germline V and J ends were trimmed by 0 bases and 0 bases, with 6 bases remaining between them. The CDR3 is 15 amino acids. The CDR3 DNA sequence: TGTGCCAGCAGCTTGGGGAGGGCAACTAATGAAAAACTGTTTTTT. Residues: CASSLGRATNEKLFF.

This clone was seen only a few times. The CDR3 loop reads CASSSLTDSYEQYF. Here the CDR3 DNA reads TGTGCCAGCAGTTCCCTGACAGACTCCTACGAGCAGTACTTC. The chain is built from TRBV27 and TRBJ2-7; possible D gene TRBD1, 5 bases. The CDR3 has 14 residues. Deletions cut 4 bases from V and 0 bases from J, with 10 bases between. Germline V gives CDR1 MNHEY, CDR2 SMNVEV (reference sequence).

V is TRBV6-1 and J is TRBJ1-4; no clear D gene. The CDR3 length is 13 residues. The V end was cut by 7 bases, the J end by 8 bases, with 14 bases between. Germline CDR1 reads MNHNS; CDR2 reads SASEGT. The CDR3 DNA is TGTGCCAGCACACGTCAAGTGAGGGAAAAACTGTTTTTT. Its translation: CASTRQVREKLFF.

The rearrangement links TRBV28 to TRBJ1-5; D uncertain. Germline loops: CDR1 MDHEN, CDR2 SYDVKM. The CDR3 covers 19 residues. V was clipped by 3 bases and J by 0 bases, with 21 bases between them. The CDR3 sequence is CASSFYGNLGLYSNQPQHF. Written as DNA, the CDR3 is TGTGCCAGCAGTTTCTACGGGAATCTGGGTTTATATAGCAATCAGCCCCAGCATTTT.